Listed here are 15 T cell receptor beta chains from one sample, sequenced in a study of vaccination effects on CD4 cells after COVID-19. Antigens of these TCRs are unknown. Before sequencing took place, the ViraFEST assay used viral peptide pools to expand antigen-specific CD4+ T cells. Upon completion of 10 to 11 days in culture, CD4+ T cells were isolated. According to the study, vaccine recipients showed no prior SARS-CoV-2 infection and negative nucleocapsid antibodies. Sequencing was performed with immunoSEQ multiplex PCR; in TCRdb, only in-frame clones are kept and a portion is missing. The profile shows about 71,000 clones, under 90% of them singletons. This sample comprised CD4+ T cells from PBMCs cultured with SARS-CoV-2 spike peptides, obtained before COVID-19 vaccination. The receptors originated from a human donor who received a COVID-19 vaccine.

This clone has a handful of counts. This chain links TRBV2 with TRBJ2-5, with D uncertain. The CDR3 spans 15 residues. CDR1 SNHLY and CDR2 FYNNEI come from the germline V gene. The V end lost 2 bases, the J end lost 1 base, and 11 bases lay between the germline ends. In nucleotides, the CDR3 is TGTGCCAGCAGTGAAAACGGTCAGCCCCAAGAGACCCAGTACTTC. Its translation: CASSENGQPQETQYF.

The chain carries TRBV24-1 and TRBJ1-1, with D uncertain. CDR3 length: 15 residues. Trimming shortened V by 2 bases and J by 10 bases, and 19 bases separated the two germline ends. Germline V lookup: CDR1 KGHDR, CDR2 SFDVKD. The CDR3 DNA sequence: TGTGCCACCAGTGATTCCGGGCGCGGCCTCGGGCGAGCTTTCTTT. Its translation: CATSDSGRGLGRAFF.

This clone was counted between two and nine times. The chain links TRBV19 to TRBJ2-2; tentative D call: TRBD2 (5 bases). The germline gives CDR1 LNHDA, CDR2 SQIVND (reference sequence). V lost 3 bases and J 3 bases, leaving 11 bases between the germline ends. CDR3 length: 15 amino acids. The CDR3 loop reads CASSIPSSYTGELFF. CDR3 in DNA: TGTGCCAGTAGTATCCCTAGCTCTTACACCGGGGAGCTGTTTTTT.

This chain uses TRBV20-1 with TRBJ1-1; 8 nucleotides agree with TRBD1. The germline gives CDR1 DFQATT, CDR2 SNEGSKA (reference sequence). The trim removed 3 bases at V and 5 bases at J, leaving 2 bases unmatched. The CDR3 has 12 amino acids. The CDR3 DNA reads as TGCAGTGCTAGTCGACAGGGGACTGAAGCTTTCTTT. Translation: CSASRQGTEAFF.

This CDR3 is CSVGRLAGGPSTDTQYF. In DNA, the CDR3 is TGCAGCGTTGGTCGACTAGCGGGGGGGCCTAGCACAGATACGCAGTATTTT. The genes are TRBV29-1 and TRBJ2-3, with TRBD2 identical over 14 bases. Germline CDR1 SQVTM, CDR2 ANQGSEA. CDR3 size: 17 residues. J gave up 0 bases and V 4 bases, and 6 bases lay outside the gene matches.

The V call is TRBV6-2 or TRBV6-3, the J call TRBJ2-5; D is undetermined. V gave up 5 bases and J gave up 2 bases, with 15 bases separating them. CDR1 is MNHEY, CDR2 SVGEGT, per germline. The CDR3 has 15 residues. Here the CDR3 DNA reads TGTGCCAGCAGTCCGCTCCGGGCAGCACAAGAGACCCAGTACTTC. Translating gives CASSPLRAAQETQYF.

The CDR3 sequence is CASSPGLAGGLQETQYF. The CDR3, as DNA: TGTGCCAGCTCACCAGGACTAGCGGGGGGCCTCCAAGAGACCCAGTACTTC. This chain links TRBV18 with TRBJ2-5, with 14 bases matching TRBD2. V trimming: 2 bases; J trimming: 1 base; junction bases outside the gene matches: 3. CDR3 length: 17 amino acids. Germline CDR1 KGHSH, CDR2 LQKENI.

The rearrangement joins TRBV18 to TRBJ1-1; no firm D call. With 2 bases removed from V and 7 bases from J, the gap between germline ends came to 14 bases. Germline V CDR1 and CDR2: KGHSH, LQKENI. CDR3 size: 14 residues. The CDR3 bases are TGTGCCAGCTCACCATGGCAGGAGATACATGAAGCTTTCTTT. It specifies CASSPWQEIHEAFF.

The J gene is TRBJ2-3, the V gene TRBV18, with D perhaps TRBD2 (6 bases). Trimming pared 6 bases from V and 2 bases from J, leaving 15 bases between. The germline V gene has CDR1 KGHSH and CDR2 LQKENI. This CDR3 has 15 residues. As DNA, the CDR3 is TGTGCCAGCTCTCCTAAAGGGACTTACACAGATACGCAGTATTTT. It codes for CASSPKGTYTDTQYF.

The chain uses TRBV11-2 and TRBJ1-2; TRBD1 agrees at 10 bases. CDR3 length: 15 residues. CDR1 SGHAT and CDR2 FQNNGV come from the germline V gene. Trimming removed 5 bases from V and 4 bases from J; junction bases left unmatched: 7. The DNA of the CDR3 is TGTGCCAGCAGCCCAGACAGGGGGCTTGTCTATGGCTACACCTTC. It encodes CASSPDRGLVYGYTF.

There are a few counts of this clone. The chain couples TRBV21-1 to TRBJ1-1. TRBV21-1 is a recognized pseudogene. This CDR3 contains 15 residues. CDR3 sequence reads: CASSKGRGLNTEAFF. CDR3 nucleotides: TGTGCCAGCAGCAAAGGGAGAGGATTGAACACTGAAGCTTTCTTT.

The CDR3 region has the DNA TGTGCCTGGACCCGGAGACAGTCGAACTATGGCTACACCTTC. As protein: CAWTRRQSNYGYTF. This chain uses TRBV30 with TRBJ1-2, with D possibly being TRBD1 (5 bases). Per the germline V gene, CDR1 is GTSNPN and CDR2 is SVGIG (reference sequence). This CDR3 region has 14 residues. V lost 4 bases and J lost 2, with 14 bases in between.

The CDR3 reads CASSHLGSKNIQYF. The CDR3 DNA reads as TGTGCCAGCAGCCACCTGGGAAGTAAAAACATTCAGTACTTC. The V and J genes are TRBV3-1 (or the pseudogene TRBV3-2) and TRBJ2-4; unclear D gene. Germline loops: CDR1 LGHDT, CDR2 YNNKEL (reference sequence). The V and J ends lost 3 bases and 4 bases respectively, with 10 bases between them. The CDR3 is made up of 14 amino acids.

V is TRBV2 and J is TRBJ1-5; D may be TRBD1 (5 bases). Germline-derived CDR1 and CDR2 are SNHLY and FYNNEI. The V gene lost 6 bases and the J gene lost 5 bases, with 20 bases spanning the gap. This CDR3 region has 16 residues. The CDR3 loop is CASRDPRQRGDQPQHF. CDR3 nucleotide sequence: TGTGCCAGCAGAGACCCCCGACAAAGGGGAGATCAGCCCCAGCATTTT.

V gene TRBV6-5 combines with J gene TRBJ2-5, with 10 bases matching TRBD2. The CDR3 is 13 residues long. V lost 8 bases to trimming and J lost 4 bases; unmatched junction nucleotides: 4. Germline CDR1 is MNHEY and CDR2 is SVGAGI. The CDR3 loop is CASLRTSGETQYF. Written as DNA, the CDR3 is TGTGCCAGCCTGAGGACTAGCGGAGAGACCCAGTACTTC.